These 21 T cell receptor beta chains originate from one sample sequenced in a study of blood T cell repertoires in COVID-19. Assay used: immunoSEQ multiplex PCR; TCRdb lists only in-frame clones, some missing. The profile covers about 55,000 clones, with approximately 85% appearing a single time and about 16% taken by the ten largest. The sequencing input was peripheral blood. The receptors derive from a human donor in a cohort sampled during active COVID-19.

The chain employs TRBV5-8 and TRBJ2-7; D possibly corresponds to TRBD2 (5 bases). With 4 bases removed from V and 5 bases from J, the gap between germline ends came to 7 bases. The CDR3 sequence is 11 residues long. CDR1 is SGHTS and CDR2 is YDEGEE in the germline V gene. In DNA form, the CDR3 reads TGTGCCAGCAGCCGAGCGGACGAGCAGTACTTC. Its protein is CASSRADEQYF.

The chain carries TRBV3-1 (or the pseudogene TRBV3-2) and TRBJ1-3, with a tentative D call TRBD1 (6 bases). V was cut by 1 base and J by 5 bases, with 9 bases left in between. Per the germline V gene, CDR1 is LGHDT and CDR2 is YNNKEL (reference sequence). This CDR3 contains 14 residues. The CDR3 sequence: CASSQGTGRNTIYF. DNA for the CDR3: TGTGCCAGCAGCCAAGGTACAGGGAGAAACACCATATATTTT.

The chain has TRBV3-1 (or the pseudogene TRBV3-2) and TRBJ1-4, with a possible D match to TRBD1 (5 bases). This CDR3 has 13 amino acids. Germline V CDR1 and CDR2: LGHDT, YNNKEL (reference sequence). With 10 bases removed from V and 7 bases from J, the gap between germline ends came to 16 bases. Here the CDR3 DNA reads TGTGCCATCTCGAGGACGGGGGGTGAAAAACTGTTTTTT. This codes for CAISRTGGEKLFF.

The rearrangement uses TRBV6-6 and TRBJ1-3; D is perhaps TRBD1 (5 bases). CDR3 size: 12 residues. V lost 6 bases and J 2 bases, leaving 5 bases between the germline ends. The germline V gene has CDR1 MNHNY and CDR2 SVGAGI (reference sequence). CDR3 sequence reads: CASRGAGNTIYF. The CDR3 nucleotides read TGTGCCAGCAGAGGGGCTGGAAACACCATATATTTT.

The rearrangement uses TRBV28 and TRBJ1-1; 8 nucleotides align to TRBD1. The length of the CDR3 is 15 residues. CDR1 MDHEN and CDR2 SYDVKM come from the germline V gene. Trimming took 2 bases from V and 5 from J; bases not matched to a gene: 7. CDR3: CASSLPGQGGTEAFF. The CDR3 nucleotides are TGTGCCAGCAGTTTACCCGGACAGGGAGGTACTGAAGCTTTCTTT.

This clone was counted once. The chain couples TRBV28 to TRBJ1-2; D gene uncertain. V was trimmed by 6 bases and J by 2 bases, leaving 13 bases between them. The CDR3 spans 14 residues. Germline V gives CDR1 MDHEN, CDR2 SYDVKM. CDR3 DNA sequence: TGTGCCAGCAGGGCCGAGGATGTGAACTATGGCTACACCTTC. Translating it yields CASRAEDVNYGYTF.

This chain connects TRBV2 to TRBJ2-6, with D tentatively TRBD1 (5 bases). This CDR3 region has 16 residues. V lost 6 bases and J lost 0, with 12 bases in between. Per the germline V gene, CDR1 is SNHLY and CDR2 is FYNNEI. The CDR3 nucleotides read TGTGCCAGCAGCTTAGGACAAACCTCTGGGGCCAACGTCCTGACTTTC. The encoded protein is CASSLGQTSGANVLTF. Together with reference TRBV2 and TRBJ2-6, the CDR3 gives the full variable domain: EPEVTQTPSHQVTQMGQEVILRCVPISNHLYFYWYRQILGQKVEFLVSFYNNEISEKSEIFDDQFSVERPDGSNFTLKIRSTKLEDSAMYFCASSLGQTSGANVLTFGAGSRLTVL.

The chain links TRBV6-6 to TRBJ2-5; 9 nucleotides match TRBD1. Germline lookup yields CDR1 MNHNY and CDR2 SVGAGI (reference sequence). Trimming cost V 0 bases and J 2 bases; bases outside gene matches: 4. This CDR3 has 16 amino acids. CDR3 sequence (DNA): TGTGCCAGCAGTTACTCGACAGGGGGAGCTCAAGAGACCCAGTACTTC. Protein sequence: CASSYSTGGAQETQYF.

This chain links TRBV6-5 with TRBJ2-2; TRBD1 is a possible D gene (5 bases). The germline gives CDR1 MNHEY, CDR2 SVGAGI. This CDR3 comprises 14 residues. V lost 7 bases and J lost 1, with 10 bases in between. CDR3 DNA: TGTGCCAGCAAAGGGGCTGGGAACACCGGGGAGCTGTTTTTT. It is translated as CASKGAGNTGELFF.

The chain employs TRBV7-3 and TRBJ2-7; no clear D. Germline CDR1 SGHTA, CDR2 FQGTGA. The CDR3 spans 15 residues. The V gene lost 2 bases and the J gene lost 0 bases, with 11 bases spanning the gap. The CDR3 DNA reads TGTGCCAGCAGCTTATTTGCAACGAGCTCCTACGAGCAGTACTTC. It is translated as CASSLFATSSYEQYF.

This clone turned up a few times. This chain uses TRBV5-6 with TRBJ1-3; D is undetermined. This CDR3 region has 14 residues. Germline CDR1 is SGHDT and CDR2 is YYEEEE. Between the trimmed V and J ends, which lost 3 bases and 4 bases, there was a span of 11 bases. The CDR3 loop is CASSYLNQGNTIYF. For the CDR3, the DNA is TGTGCCAGCAGCTATCTAAATCAAGGAAACACCATATATTTT.

The V and J genes are TRBV19 and TRBJ2-5; a possible D gene is TRBD2 (7 bases). Germline CDR1 reads LNHDA; CDR2 reads SQIVND (reference sequence). The CDR3 consists of 13 residues. Trimming shortened V by 3 bases and J by 4 bases, and 9 bases separated the two germline ends. The CDR3 nucleotides are TGTGCCAGTAGTATTAGGGGGGGAGAGACCCAGTACTTC. This encodes CASSIRGGETQYF.

This chain links TRBV11-2 with TRBJ2-7; 9 positions match TRBD2. Germline V gene data show CDR1 as SGHAT and CDR2 as FQNNGV. CDR3 length equals 15 residues. Losses at the gene ends were 10 bases for V and 0 bases for J; bases not matched to a gene: 10. In nucleotides, the CDR3 is TGTGCCACAGCGGCGGGGGGGGCGGCCTCCTACGAGCAGTACTTC. Its translation is CATAAGGAASYEQYF.

V gene TRBV28 combines with J gene TRBJ1-2, with D tentatively TRBD1 (6 bases). V was shortened by 5 bases and J by 2 bases, with 15 bases between the two germline ends. CDR1 is MDHEN and CDR2 is SYDVKM in the germline V gene. CDR3 size: 15 residues. CDR3 coding DNA: TGTGCCAGCAGTCCACCACAGAGGGGGAACTATGGCTACACCTTC. It is translated as CASSPPQRGNYGYTF.

J is TRBJ1-1 and V is TRBV12-3 or TRBV12-4; 7 bases fit TRBD1. V lost 5 bases to trimming and J lost 10 bases; unmatched junction nucleotides: 10. The CDR3 sequence is 13 residues long. The CDR3 DNA follows: TGTGCCAGCAGTCGCAGGGGGACGGGGAGAGCTTTCTTT. Encoded protein: CASSRRGTGRAFF.

The chain uses TRBV19 and TRBJ1-1; D remains unclear. The CDR3 has 16 amino acids. Per the germline V gene, CDR1 is LNHDA and CDR2 is SQIVND (reference sequence). Deletions cut 1 base from V and 1 base from J, with 13 bases between. CDR3 sequence (DNA): TGTGCCAGTAGTATAGCTACCCAGACTGGGAACACTGAAGCTTTCTTT. Protein product: CASSIATQTGNTEAFF.

The rearrangement joins TRBV12-5 to TRBJ2-2; TRBD2 matches at 7 bases. CDR1 LGHNT and CDR2 FRNRAP come from the germline V gene. The J segment lost 5 bases and the V segment lost 9 bases, leaving 12 bases of the junction unmatched. The CDR3 runs to 15 residues. The CDR3 protein is CASASAGAGTGELFF. CDR3 sequence (DNA): TGTGCTAGCGCCTCGGCGGGAGCGGGTACCGGGGAGCTGTTTTTT.

The chain is built from TRBV18 and TRBJ2-7; 7 bases fit TRBD1. This CDR3 region has 14 residues. In germline, CDR1 is KGHSH, CDR2 LQKENI. J was trimmed by 3 bases and V by 6 bases; bases with no gene match: 8. CDR3 protein: CASSFQDRSYEQYF. In DNA, the CDR3 is TGTGCCAGCTCGTTCCAGGACAGGAGCTACGAGCAGTACTTC.

This clone was found once. The genes are TRBV2 and TRBJ2-7, with unresolved D. There are 13 residues in the CDR3. Trimming took 3 bases from V and 2 from J, leaving 8 bases between them. Per germline, CDR1 SNHLY and CDR2 FYNNEI. CDR3 DNA: TGTGCCAGCAGTGAGAACAGACCCTACGAGCAGTACTTC. It encodes CASSENRPYEQYF.

The chain combines TRBV2 with TRBJ2-6; TRBD1 matches 9 bases. Germline loops: CDR1 SNHLY, CDR2 FYNNEI. J was trimmed by 3 bases and V by 6 bases; bases with no gene match: 3. The CDR3 covers 15 residues. CDR3 bases: TGTGCCAGCAGCGGGACAGGGCTTGGGGCCAACGTCCTGACTTTC. Its protein product is CASSGTGLGANVLTF.

The genes are TRBV19 and TRBJ2-1; 12 bases map to TRBD2. This CDR3 has 17 residues. Germline V gene lookup returns CDR1 LNHDA and CDR2 SQIVND (reference sequence). Trimming took 0 bases from V and 10 from J; bases not matched to a gene: 10. CDR3 nucleotide sequence: TGTGCCAGTAGTATAGAAGGTGCTAGCGGGGGGGCCTTAGAGCAGTTCTTC. As protein: CASSIEGASGGALEQFF.